Described below is a single T cell receptor (beta chain) sequence and its context. The antigen this receptor binds is unknown. The input lacks base qualities; no much larger clone sits a single base away. Each collaborating institution followed its own protocols to collect whole blood in K2EDTA tubes. For TCRbeta analysis, collaborators shipped samples in one of three forms: frozen whole blood, isolated PBMCs, or DNA extracted from either of those sample types. Sequences SGHRS (CDR1) and YFSETQ (CDR2) are obtained from the germline V gene. Taken from cysteine to phenylalanine, the CDR3 has 15 residues. Only the CDR3 DNA stays, 45 bases, in frame from base 1. V has 0 bases trimmed and J has 3 bases trimmed; junction bases matching no gene number 2. The immunoSEQ Assay, a bias-controlled multiplex PCR, was used to amplify TCRbeta CDR3 regions from genomic DNA. Per the source publication's procedure: Within the assay, amplification of reference gene primers was used to estimate how many nucleated cells each sample contained. To quantify the absolute abundance of each unique TCRbeta CDR3 rearrangement, sequence reads were collapsed and filtered. For each sample, productive Simpson clonality was calculated as the square root of Simpson's diversity index across productive rearrangements. The table was pulled from immuneACCESS by TCRdb, which kept in-frame rearrangements only. Such tables lose some clones; where checked, under half of the loss comes from unresolved V genes, and the rest has no known cause. That table supplies the V and J calls and clone size; D and trimming were determined from the DNA. The sample data list roughly 86,000 clones, and around nine tenths of these were observed just once. The ten largest clones capture 4.5% to 6% of the sample.

This sample is drawn from a study of blood T cell repertoires in COVID-19 (dated by TCRdb to the early 2020s). Concerning the study at large: Collaborator samples came from the United States, Italy and Spain and covered acute and convalescent phases of COVID-19. The material from the prospective study consisted of cDNA or gDNA derived from T cells, B-cell-depleted T cells, or PBMCs. Deeply sampled blood TCRbeta repertoires from subjects exposed to, actively infected with, or recovered from COVID-19 were included in the dataset. The repertoires were made available in a free public database intended to serve as a resource for research on the immune response to SARS-CoV-2. The samples were drawn from the first 160 participants of the ongoing ImmuneRACE study and from 1,254 subjects provided by 6 global collaborators. Sample metadata almost always included a de-identified subject ID, COVID-19 status, age in years and sex. Where available, HLA class I and class II types were taken from metadata supplied by the sample provider and were not determined by assay-based typing.

Overall study results and their limits: How much clinical and demographic metadata was included differed by source and by participant, and the metadata was provided uncurated.

The sequence was collected from a man aged 45 to 65 with active or convalescent COVID-19. The chain uses TRBV5-1 and TRBJ1-4; a stretch of 7 junction bases matches TRBD1. Material: peripheral blood. The CDR3 reads CASSLDGTANEKLFF. The bases are TGCGCCAGCAGCTTGGACGGGACAGCTAATGAAAAACTGTTTTTT.